The 8 T cell receptor beta chains given below trace back to one sample, sequenced in a study of STAT3 mutations in large granular lymphocyte leukemia (dated by TCRdb to between 2018 and 2021). General findings and caveats noted by the study authors: Every T-LGLL patient showed at least one immunodominant TCRbeta clonotype, and about half showed multiple immunodominant subclonotypes.

Their cognate antigens are unknown. The library relied on the immunoSEQ multiplex PCR assay. TCRdb retrieved this table from immuneACCESS and kept in-frame rearrangements only. Not all clones are present; in checked studies, unresolved V genes account for under half, and no reason is known for the remainder. The sample records about 2,400 clones, around two thirds of which are singletons. The top ten clones comprise less than 90% of the sample. The sample comprised peripheral blood mononuclear cells. The receptor set was obtained from a woman in her forties or fifties with T-cell large granular lymphocyte leukemia. Some clones in this sample may be carry-over from other donors' samples. The age is the age at diagnosis.

The rearrangement links TRBV6-1 to TRBJ2-7, with TRBD2 identical over 10 bases. Per germline, CDR1 MNHNS and CDR2 SASEGT. There are 17 residues in the CDR3. Losses at the gene ends were 3 bases for V and 0 bases for J; bases not matched to a gene: 8. CDR3 sequence: CASSEPGLAVHSYEQYF. The CDR3 region has the DNA TGTGCCAGCAGTGAGCCAGGACTAGCGGTACACTCCTACGAGCAGTACTTC.

V usage is TRBV18 and J usage is TRBJ2-7; 9 nucleotides line up with TRBD2. V lost 4 bases, J lost 3 bases, and 7 bases stayed unmatched. The CDR3 runs 15 residues. Germline V lookup: CDR1 KGHSH, CDR2 LQKENI. This chain's CDR3 is CASSLNIAGVYEQYF. In DNA, the CDR3 is TGTGCCAGCTCACTAAACATAGCGGGAGTCTACGAGCAGTACTTC.

The genes are TRBV5-1 and TRBJ1-1, with a weak D call TRBD1 (5 bases). The CDR3 has 14 amino acids. CDR1 and CDR2 (germline): SGHRS, YFSETQ. Trimming stripped 4 bases from V and 1 base from J, with 11 bases between. The CDR3, as DNA: TGCGCCAGCAGCCTGGGGGACGGGAACACTGAAGCTTTCTTT. Residues: CASSLGDGNTEAFF. Full variable domain (outside the CDR3, taken from reference TRBV5-1 and TRBJ1-1): KAGVTQTPRYLIKTRGQQVTLSCSPISGHRSVSWYQQTPGQGLQFLFEYFSETQRNKGNFPGRFSGRQFSNSRSEMNVSTLELGDSALYLCASSLGDGNTEAFFGQGTRLTVV.

This sequence joins TRBV27 and TRBJ2-7; D gene uncertain. The CDR3 has 13 amino acids. V shed 3 bases and J shed 2 bases, with 8 bases lying between them. Germline-derived CDR1 and CDR2 are MNHEY and SMNVEV (reference sequence). The CDR3 reads CASSFGSAYEQYF. The DNA of the CDR3 is TGTGCCAGCAGTTTCGGGTCGGCCTACGAGCAGTACTTC.

The chain joins TRBV5-1 to TRBJ2-7; D not certain. The CDR3 totals 12 residues. Germline V CDR1 and CDR2: SGHRS, YFSETQ. V gave up 3 bases and J gave up 3 bases, with 7 bases separating them. The CDR3 sequence: CASSSTSYEQYF. The CDR3 DNA follows: TGCGCCAGCAGCTCCACGAGCTACGAGCAGTACTTC.

The J gene is TRBJ2-7, the V gene TRBV29-1, with TRBD1 matching over 10 bases. CDR1 and CDR2 (germline): SQVTM, ANQGSEA. The CDR3 extends over 13 amino acids. The V and J ends lost 7 bases and 6 bases, in that order; junction bases with no gene match: 9. CDR3 loop: CSARDRGLVEQYF. The CDR3 DNA follows: TGCAGCGCTCGGGACAGGGGACTTGTCGAGCAGTACTTC.

J is TRBJ1-1 and V is TRBV7-9; no clear D gene. Per germline, CDR1 SEHNR and CDR2 FQNEAQ (reference sequence). The CDR3 is made up of 13 amino acids. The ends were cut back, 3 bases at V and 0 bases at J, with 5 bases in the middle. CDR3 in amino acids: CASSFAMNTEAFF. CDR3 in DNA: TGTGCCAGCAGCTTCGCGATGAACACTGAAGCTTTCTTT.

The genes are TRBV5-6 and TRBJ2-5; D possibly corresponds to TRBD1 (6 bases). The CDR3 extends over 16 amino acids. The germline V gene has CDR1 SGHDT and CDR2 YYEEEE. Trimming shortened V by 4 bases and J by 2 bases, and 18 bases separated the two germline ends. CDR3 loop: CASSPLPGQSQETQYF. The CDR3 coding sequence is TGTGCCAGCAGCCCATTACCGGGACAATCACAAGAGACCCAGTACTTC.